This is a list of T cell receptor beta chains from one sample in a study of T cell changes during pregnancy in multiple sclerosis. Produced via immunoSEQ multiplex PCR; TCRdb's table is partial and in-frame only. Among some 70,000 clones listed, about 90% were seen once. The source material was peripheral blood, sampled in the second trimester of pregnancy. Receptor source: a female donor with multiple sclerosis, enrolled in a pregnancy study. CDR3s include the opening cysteine and the closing phenylalanine or tryptophan. The D gene is left open where the match is weak. The size field is filled for only some rows; it gives once, few, many or a size class.

abundance,d_gene,v_gene,j_gene,CDR3aa,CDR3nt
NA,TRBD1,TRBV4-3,TRBJ2-2,CASSQDSKGQANTGELFF,TGCGCCAGCAGCCAAGATAGTAAAGGACAGGCGAACACCGGGGAGCTGTTTTTT
NA,TRBD1,TRBV27,TRBJ1-1,CASSPEHRGLNTEAFF,TGTGCCAGCAGTCCGGAACACAGGGGATTGAACACTGAAGCTTTCTTT
NA,TRBD1,TRBV5-1,TRBJ2-3,CASSRGQGGTDTQYF,TGCGCCAGCAGCCGAGGACAGGGGGGCACCGATACGCAGTATTTT
NA,TRBD2,TRBV4-1,TRBJ2-7,CASSRWTSGGAPVVYEQYF,TGCGCCAGCAGCCGGTGGACTAGCGGGGGGGCCCCCGTGGTCTACGAGCAGTACTTC
NA,TRBD1,TRBV11-1,TRBJ1-1,CASSIGGAGNTEAFF,TGTGCCAGCAGCATAGGGGGCGCAGGGAACACTGAAGCTTTCTTT
NA,TRBD1,TRBV10-1,TRBJ2-7,CASGRGQGNYEQYF,TGCGCCAGCGGGCGGGGACAGGGGAACTACGAGCAGTACTTC
NA,NA,TRBV5-8,TRBJ2-2,CASSVLIRRQYTGELFF,TGTGCCAGCAGCGTTCTCATACGACGACAATACACCGGGGAGCTGTTTTTT
once,NA,TRBV7-8,TRBJ1-1,CASSPRSGVGTEAFF,TGTGCCAGCAGTCCGAGGTCGGGGGTTGGGACTGAAGCTTTCTTT
NA,NA,TRBV6-5,TRBJ1-3,CASSYAGGNTIYF,TGTGCCAGCAGTTACGCAGGGGGAAACACCATATATTTT
few,NA,TRBV27,TRBJ1-1,CASSFGSQAFF,TGTGCCAGCAGTTTCGGGTCTCAAGCTTTCTTT
NA,TRBD2,TRBV7-3,TRBJ2-7,CASSLTLGGYEQYF,TGTGCCAGCAGCTTAACGTTGGGGGGGTACGAGCAGTACTTC
NA,NA,TRBV5-6,TRBJ1-5,CASSFTGNSNQPQHF,TGTGCCAGCAGCTTTACGGGGAATAGCAATCAGCCCCAGCATTTT
NA,NA,TRBV27,TRBJ2-2,CASSLGAATGELFF,TGTGCCAGCAGTTTGGGGGCGGCGACCGGGGAGCTGTTTTTT
NA,NA,TRBV9,TRBJ1-6,CASSGRDKYNSPLHF,TGTGCCAGCAGCGGACGGGACAAATATAATTCACCCCTCCACTTT
NA,NA,TRBV19,TRBJ1-1,CASSIRFGGTEAFF,TGTGCCAGTAGTATAAGATTCGGGGGGACTGAAGCTTTCTTT
NA,NA,TRBV25-1,TRBJ2-5,CASSAVGGTQYF,TGTGCCAGCAGTGCCGTGGGGGGGACCCAGTACTTC
NA,TRBD1,TRBV19,TRBJ1-3,CASSTGQGKNTIYF,TGTGCCAGTAGTACGGGACAGGGGAAAAACACCATATATTTT
NA,TRBD2,TRBV9,TRBJ2-1,CASSAGLADFNEQFF,TGTGCCAGCAGCGCGGGACTAGCGGATTTCAATGAGCAGTTCTTC
NA,NA,TRBV29-1,TRBJ1-1,CSVVGHANTEAFF,TGCAGCGTTGTAGGACACGCGAACACTGAAGCTTTCTTT
NA,NA,TRBV13,TRBJ2-5,CASSLKTALETQYF,TGTGCCAGCAGCTTAAAGACAGCTCTAGAGACCCAGTACTTC
NA,NA,TRBV6-1,TRBJ1-1,CASSSGFDTEAFF,TGTGCCAGCAGTTCAGGGTTTGACACTGAAGCTTTCTTT
few,TRBD1,TRBV4-3,TRBJ1-2,CASSPAGQDGAYGYTF,TGCGCCAGCAGCCCAGCCGGACAGGACGGGGCCTATGGCTACACCTTC
once,TRBD2,TRBV28,TRBJ2-5,CASSPLAGAIQETQYF,TGTGCCAGCAGTCCCCTAGCGGGGGCAATCCAAGAGACCCAGTACTTC
NA,NA,TRBV30,TRBJ1-5,CAWSSYAGVGNQPQHF,TGTGCCTGGAGTTCCTACGCGGGCGTCGGCAATCAGCCCCAGCATTTT
NA,TRBD1,TRBV13,TRBJ1-1,CASSGPGQGARNTEAFF,TGTGCCAGCAGCGGGCCGGGACAGGGGGCAAGGAACACTGAAGCTTTCTTT
NA,NA,TRBV7-2,TRBJ2-4,CASSARQGLAKNIQYF,TGTGCCAGCAGCGCCCGACAGGGACTAGCCAAAAACATTCAGTACTTC
NA,TRBD1,TRBV6-5,TRBJ1-1,CASSYSGDRNTEAFF,TGTGCCAGCAGTTACTCGGGGGACAGGAACACTGAAGCTTTCTTT
NA,TRBD1,TRBV2,TRBJ1-2,CASSEGDRGHGYTF,TGTGCCAGCAGTGAAGGGGACAGGGGCCATGGCTACACCTTC
NA,TRBD1,TRBV7-2,TRBJ2-3,CASIKVAGGADTQYF,TGTGCCAGCATCAAAGTGGCAGGGGGCGCAGATACGCAGTATTTT
NA,TRBD1,TRBV6-6,TRBJ1-4,CASSPWGTELEKLFF,TGTGCCAGCAGTCCATGGGGGACAGAGCTTGAAAAACTGTTTTTT
NA,TRBD2,TRBV19,TRBJ2-1,CASSIGGGAWREQFF,TGTGCCAGTAGTATAGGCGGGGGGGCCTGGCGTGAGCAGTTCTTC
once,NA,TRBV5-6,TRBJ2-3,CASSFGGSTQYF,TGTGCCAGCAGCTTTGGGGGGTCCACGCAGTATTTT
NA,NA,TRBV10-3,TRBJ2-1,CAIKATIGAESSYNEQFF,TGTGCCATCAAAGCAACCATAGGGGCAGAGAGCTCCTACAATGAGCAGTTCTTC
NA,TRBD1,TRBV9,TRBJ2-7,CASSPLGTGTYEQYF,TGTGCCAGCAGCCCCTTGGGGACAGGGACCTACGAGCAGTACTTC
NA,NA,TRBV2,TRBJ2-7,CASSKDRPLSYEQYF,TGTGCCAGCAGTAAGGACAGACCCCTCTCCTACGAGCAGTACTTC
NA,TRBD1,TRBV7-3,TRBJ1-2,CASSDGGTDHYGYTF,TGTGCCAGCAGCGACGGAGGGACAGACCACTATGGCTACACCTTC
NA,NA,TRBV9,TRBJ2-3,CASSVLGGASRTDTQYF,TGTGCCAGCAGCGTCCTAGGGGGGGCCTCCCGCACAGATACGCAGTATTTT
NA,TRBD1,TRBV6-5,TRBJ1-1,CASSLDRAVTEAFF,TGTGCCAGCAGTCTCGACAGGGCGGTCACTGAAGCTTTCTTT
NA,TRBD1,TRBV29-1,TRBJ1-1,CSVDTGGTEAFF,TGCAGCGTTGATACAGGGGGCACTGAAGCTTTCTTT
NA,TRBD2,TRBV7-2,TRBJ2-1,CASSLDGTNNEQFF,TGTGCCAGCAGCCTCGATGGGACTAACAATGAGCAGTTCTTC
NA,TRBD1,TRBV13,TRBJ2-5,CASSFGQGQETQYF,TGTGCCAGCAGCTTCGGACAGGGGCAAGAGACCCAGTACTTC
few,TRBD1,TRBV11-3,TRBJ1-1,CASSGQGNTEAFF,TGTGCCAGCAGCGGACAGGGGAACACTGAAGCTTTCTTT
NA,NA,TRBV19,TRBJ2-2,CASHGPGTGELFF,TGTGCCAGTCATGGCCCGGGCACCGGGGAGCTGTTTTTT
NA,NA,TRBV5-6,TRBJ2-3,CASSLGSARDTQYF,TGTGCCAGCAGCTTGGGGAGTGCGCGAGATACGCAGTATTTT
NA,NA,TRBV11-2,TRBJ2-3,CASSSQGWGVTDTQYF,TGTGCCAGCAGCTCACAGGGCTGGGGTGTTACAGATACGCAGTATTTT
NA,TRBD2,TRBV11-1,TRBJ2-1,CASSLLAGSSYNEQFF,TGTGCCAGCAGCTTACTAGCGGGGAGCTCCTACAATGAGCAGTTCTTC
once,TRBD1,TRBV2,TRBJ1-2,CASSERGQGASGYGYTF,TGTGCCAGCAGTGAAAGGGGACAGGGGGCTTCTGGCTATGGCTACACCTTC
NA,NA,TRBV13,TRBJ1-5,CASSSGDTNSNQPQHF,TGTGCCAGCAGCTCCGGGGACACCAATAGCAATCAGCCCCAGCATTTT
NA,NA,TRBV30,TRBJ2-3,CAWSVLGNTQYF,TGTGCCTGGAGTGTACTAGGGAATACGCAGTATTTT
NA,NA,TRBV10-3,TRBJ2-7,CAISESSYEQYF,TGTGCCATCAGTGAGTCTAGCTACGAGCAGTACTTC
few,NA,TRBV2,TRBJ2-2,CASNGGGRNTGELFF,TGTGCCAGCAACGGCGGGGGCCGGAACACCGGGGAGCTGTTTTTT
NA,TRBD1,TRBV19,TRBJ2-2,CASSPRDRAPGELFF,TGTGCCAGTAGTCCCCGGGACAGGGCACCCGGGGAGCTGTTTTTT
once,NA,TRBV12-5,TRBJ1-3,CASGLGGGASGNTIYF,TGTGCTAGTGGTTTGGGCGGGGGGGCGTCGGGAAACACCATATATTTT
once,NA,TRBV7-9,TRBJ1-2,CASSLAGAQNYGYTF,TGTGCCAGCAGCTTAGCAGGGGCCCAAAACTATGGCTACACCTTC
NA,TRBD1,TRBV30,TRBJ2-1,CAWSALTGYGGNEQFF,TGTGCCTGGAGTGCTTTGACAGGGTATGGGGGCAATGAGCAGTTCTTC
NA,NA,TRBV14,TRBJ1-1,CASSQGGQPSGTEAFF,TGTGCCAGCAGCCAAGGCGGACAGCCCAGTGGCACTGAAGCTTTCTTT
once,NA,TRBV19,TRBJ1-3,CASRPAEAGGNTIYF,TGTGCCAGTAGGCCCGCGGAGGCGGGGGGAAACACCATATATTTT